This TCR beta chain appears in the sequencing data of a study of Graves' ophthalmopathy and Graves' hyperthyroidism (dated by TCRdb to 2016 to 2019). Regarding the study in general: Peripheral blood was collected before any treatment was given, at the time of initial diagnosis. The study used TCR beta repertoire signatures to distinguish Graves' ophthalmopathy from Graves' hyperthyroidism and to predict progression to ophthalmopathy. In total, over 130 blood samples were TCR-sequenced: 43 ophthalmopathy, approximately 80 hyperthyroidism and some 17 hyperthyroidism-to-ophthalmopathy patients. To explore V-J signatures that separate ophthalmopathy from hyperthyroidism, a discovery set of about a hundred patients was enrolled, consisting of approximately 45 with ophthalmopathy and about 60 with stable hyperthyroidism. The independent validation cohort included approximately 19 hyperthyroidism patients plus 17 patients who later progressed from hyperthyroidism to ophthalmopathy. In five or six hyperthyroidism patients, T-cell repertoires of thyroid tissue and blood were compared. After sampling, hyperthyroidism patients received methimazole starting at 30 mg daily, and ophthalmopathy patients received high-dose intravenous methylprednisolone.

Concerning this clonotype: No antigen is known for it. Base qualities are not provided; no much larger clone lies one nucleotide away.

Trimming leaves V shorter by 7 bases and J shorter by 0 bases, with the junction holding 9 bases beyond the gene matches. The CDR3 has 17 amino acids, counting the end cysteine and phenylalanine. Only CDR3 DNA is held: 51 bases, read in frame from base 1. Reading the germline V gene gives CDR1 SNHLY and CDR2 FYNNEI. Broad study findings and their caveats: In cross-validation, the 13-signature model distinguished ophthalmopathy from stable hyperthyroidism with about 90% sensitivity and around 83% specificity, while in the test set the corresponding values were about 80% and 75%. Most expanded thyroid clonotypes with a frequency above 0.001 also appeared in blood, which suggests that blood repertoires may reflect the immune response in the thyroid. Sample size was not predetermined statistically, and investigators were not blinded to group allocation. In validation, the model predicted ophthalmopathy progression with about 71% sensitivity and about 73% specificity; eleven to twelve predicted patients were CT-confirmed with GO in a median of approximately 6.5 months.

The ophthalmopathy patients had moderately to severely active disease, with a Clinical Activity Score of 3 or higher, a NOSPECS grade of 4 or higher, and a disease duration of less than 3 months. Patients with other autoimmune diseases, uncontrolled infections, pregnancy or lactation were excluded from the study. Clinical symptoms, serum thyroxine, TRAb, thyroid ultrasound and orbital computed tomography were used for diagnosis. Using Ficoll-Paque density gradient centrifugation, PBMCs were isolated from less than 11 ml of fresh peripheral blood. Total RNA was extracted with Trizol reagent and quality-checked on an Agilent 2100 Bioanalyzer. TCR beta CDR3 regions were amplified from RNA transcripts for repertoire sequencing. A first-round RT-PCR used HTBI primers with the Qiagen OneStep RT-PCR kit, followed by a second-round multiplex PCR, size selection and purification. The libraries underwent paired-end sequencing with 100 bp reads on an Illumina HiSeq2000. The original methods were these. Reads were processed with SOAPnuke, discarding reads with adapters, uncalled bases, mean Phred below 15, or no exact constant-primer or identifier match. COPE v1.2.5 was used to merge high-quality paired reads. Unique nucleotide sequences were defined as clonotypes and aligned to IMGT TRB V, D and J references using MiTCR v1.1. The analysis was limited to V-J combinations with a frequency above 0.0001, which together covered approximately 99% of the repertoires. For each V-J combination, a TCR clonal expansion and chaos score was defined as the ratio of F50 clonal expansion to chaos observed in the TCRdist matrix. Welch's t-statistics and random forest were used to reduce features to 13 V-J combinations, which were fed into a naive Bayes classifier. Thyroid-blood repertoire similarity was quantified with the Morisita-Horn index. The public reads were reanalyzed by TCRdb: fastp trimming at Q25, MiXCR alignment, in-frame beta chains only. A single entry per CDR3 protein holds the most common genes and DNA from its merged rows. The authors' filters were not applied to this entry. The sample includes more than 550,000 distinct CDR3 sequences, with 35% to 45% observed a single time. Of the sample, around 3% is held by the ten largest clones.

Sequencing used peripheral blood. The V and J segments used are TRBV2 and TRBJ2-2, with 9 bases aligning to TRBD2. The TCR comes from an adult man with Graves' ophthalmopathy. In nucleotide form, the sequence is TGTGCCAGCATCCCCAGCGGGGGGTTCGCGAACACCGGGGAGCTGTTTTTT. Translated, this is CASIPSGGFANTGELFF.